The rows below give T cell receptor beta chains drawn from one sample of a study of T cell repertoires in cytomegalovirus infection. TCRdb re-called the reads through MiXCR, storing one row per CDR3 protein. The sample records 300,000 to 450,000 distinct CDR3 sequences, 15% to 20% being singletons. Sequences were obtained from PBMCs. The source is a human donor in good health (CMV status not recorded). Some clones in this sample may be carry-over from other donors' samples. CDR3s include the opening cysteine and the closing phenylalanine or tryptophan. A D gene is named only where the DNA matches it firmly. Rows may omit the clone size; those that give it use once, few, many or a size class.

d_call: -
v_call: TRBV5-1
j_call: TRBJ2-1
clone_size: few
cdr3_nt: TGCGCCAGCAGCTTGCAAGACTCAAGTGAGCAGTTCTTC
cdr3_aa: CASSLQDSSEQFF

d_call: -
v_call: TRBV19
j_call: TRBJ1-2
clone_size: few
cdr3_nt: TGTGCCAGTAGTAGGACGGCAGGCGGGTTCTACACCTTC
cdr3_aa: CASSRTAGGFYTF

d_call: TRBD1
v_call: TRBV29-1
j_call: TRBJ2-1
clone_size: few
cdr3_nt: TGCAGCGCCCCGGGACAGTTGCGTAATGAGCAGTTCTTC
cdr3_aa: CSAPGQLRNEQFF

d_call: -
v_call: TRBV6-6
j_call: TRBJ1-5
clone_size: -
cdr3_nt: TGTGCCAGCAGTTACTCGATCGGCCAGGGAGGCAATCAGCCCCAGCATTTT
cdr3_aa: CASSYSIGQGGNQPQHF

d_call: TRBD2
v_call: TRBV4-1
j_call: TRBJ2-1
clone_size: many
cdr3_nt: TGCGCCAGCAGCTTCAGAAGCGGGAGATTCGATGAGCAGTTCTTC
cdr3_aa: CASSFRSGRFDEQFF

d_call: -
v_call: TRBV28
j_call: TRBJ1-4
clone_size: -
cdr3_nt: TGTGCCAGCAGCACTCAAAAAGGGAAACGGGAAAAACTGTTTTTT
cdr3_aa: CASSTQKGKREKLFF

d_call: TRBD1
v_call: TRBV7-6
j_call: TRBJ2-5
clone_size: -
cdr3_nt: TGTGCCAGCGGGGTCACAGGGGTCCAAGAGACCCAGTACTTC
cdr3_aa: CASGVTGVQETQYF

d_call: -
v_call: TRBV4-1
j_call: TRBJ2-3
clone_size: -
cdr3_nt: TGCGCCAGCAGCCAAGTTTTTCTCGGCGAGACAGATACGCAGTATTTT
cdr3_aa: CASSQVFLGETDTQYF

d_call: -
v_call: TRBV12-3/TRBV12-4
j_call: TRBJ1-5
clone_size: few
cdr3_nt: TGTGCCAGCAGCGAGGGGGTTTATAGCAATCAGCCCCAGCATTTT
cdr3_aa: CASSEGVYSNQPQHF

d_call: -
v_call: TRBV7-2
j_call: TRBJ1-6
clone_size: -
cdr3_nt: TGTGCCAGCAGCTTAGGGCATACCGGGGGACCCCTCCACTTT
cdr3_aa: CASSLGHTGGPLHF